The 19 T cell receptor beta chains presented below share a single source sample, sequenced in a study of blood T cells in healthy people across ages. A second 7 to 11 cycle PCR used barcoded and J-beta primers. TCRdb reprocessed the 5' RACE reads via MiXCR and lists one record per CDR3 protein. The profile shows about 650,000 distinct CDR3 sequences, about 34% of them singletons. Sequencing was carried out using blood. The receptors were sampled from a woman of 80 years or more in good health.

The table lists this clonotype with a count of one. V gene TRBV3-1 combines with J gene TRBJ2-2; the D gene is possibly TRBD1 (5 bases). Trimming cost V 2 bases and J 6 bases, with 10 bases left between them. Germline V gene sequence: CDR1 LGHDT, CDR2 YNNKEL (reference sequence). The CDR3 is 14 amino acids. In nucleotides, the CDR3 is TGTGCCAGCAGCCAACTCCAGGGCGCCGGGGAGCTGTTTTTT. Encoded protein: CASSQLQGAGELFF.

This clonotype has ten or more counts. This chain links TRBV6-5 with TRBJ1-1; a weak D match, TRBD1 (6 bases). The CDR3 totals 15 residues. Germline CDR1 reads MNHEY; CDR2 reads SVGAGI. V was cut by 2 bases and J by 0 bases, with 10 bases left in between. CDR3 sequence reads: CASSYRGDMNTEAFF. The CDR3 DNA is TGTGCCAGCAGTTACAGGGGGGATATGAACACTGAAGCTTTCTTT.

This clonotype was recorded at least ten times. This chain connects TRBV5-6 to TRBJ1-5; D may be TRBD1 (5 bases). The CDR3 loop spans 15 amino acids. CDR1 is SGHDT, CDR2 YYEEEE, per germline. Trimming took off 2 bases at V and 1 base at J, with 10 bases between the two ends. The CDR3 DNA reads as TGTGCCAGCAGCTTCCGCGGGGGAAGCAATCAGCCCCAGCATTTT. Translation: CASSFRGGSNQPQHF.

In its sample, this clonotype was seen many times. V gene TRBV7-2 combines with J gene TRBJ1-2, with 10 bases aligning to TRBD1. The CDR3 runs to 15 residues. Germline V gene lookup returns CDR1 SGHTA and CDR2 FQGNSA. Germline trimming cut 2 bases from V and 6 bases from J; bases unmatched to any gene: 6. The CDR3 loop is CASSLMVGTGDGYTF. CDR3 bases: TGTGCCAGCAGCTTAATGGTGGGGACAGGGGATGGCTACACCTTC.

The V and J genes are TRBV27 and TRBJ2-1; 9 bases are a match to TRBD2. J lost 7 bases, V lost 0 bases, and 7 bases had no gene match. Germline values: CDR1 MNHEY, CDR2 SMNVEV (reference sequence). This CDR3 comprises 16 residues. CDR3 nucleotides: TGTGCCAGCAGTTTATCTCCAGCGGGGGGCCGTAATGAGCAGTTCTTC. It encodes CASSLSPAGGRNEQFF.

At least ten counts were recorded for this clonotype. The CDR3 nucleotides read TGCGCCAGCAGCTTAGGGGCCGCCCGCAATGAGCAGTTCTTC. Translating it yields CASSLGAARNEQFF. The chain recombines TRBV5-1 with TRBJ2-1; D is possibly TRBD1 (5 bases). Between the trimmed V and J ends, which lost 2 bases and 6 bases, there was a span of 12 bases. Germline V lookup: CDR1 SGHRS, CDR2 YFSETQ. This CDR3 is built from 14 residues.

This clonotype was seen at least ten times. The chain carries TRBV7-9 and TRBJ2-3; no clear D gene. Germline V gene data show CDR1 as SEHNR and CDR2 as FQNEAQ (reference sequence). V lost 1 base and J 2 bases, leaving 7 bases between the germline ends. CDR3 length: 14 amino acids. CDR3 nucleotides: TGTGCCAGCAGCTTAGAGGGCCACACAGATACGCAGTATTTT. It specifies CASSLEGHTDTQYF.

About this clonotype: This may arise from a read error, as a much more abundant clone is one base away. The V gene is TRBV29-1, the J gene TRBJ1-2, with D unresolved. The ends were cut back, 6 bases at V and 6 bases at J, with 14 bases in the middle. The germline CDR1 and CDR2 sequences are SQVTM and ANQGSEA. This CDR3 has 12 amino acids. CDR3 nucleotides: TGCAGCGTCCGGATAGGGCTAGATGGCTACACCTTC. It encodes CSVRIGLDGYTF. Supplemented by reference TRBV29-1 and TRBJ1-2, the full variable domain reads SAVISQKPSRDICQRGTSLTIQCQVDSQVTMMFWYRQQPGQSLTLIATANQGSEATYESGFVIDKFPISRPNLTFSTLTVSNMSPEDSSIYLCSVRIGLDGYTFGSGTRLTVV.

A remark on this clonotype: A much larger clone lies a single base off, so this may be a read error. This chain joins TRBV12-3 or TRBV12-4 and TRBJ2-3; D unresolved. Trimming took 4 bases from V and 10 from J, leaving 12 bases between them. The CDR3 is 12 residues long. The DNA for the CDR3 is TGTGCCAGCAGTTCGGTGCCCGATGCGCAGTATTTT. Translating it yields CASSSVPDAQYF.

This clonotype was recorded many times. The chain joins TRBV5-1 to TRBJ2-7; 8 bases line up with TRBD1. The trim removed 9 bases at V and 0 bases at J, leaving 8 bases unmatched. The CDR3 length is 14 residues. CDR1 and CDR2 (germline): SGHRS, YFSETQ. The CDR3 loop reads CAIPPGQVSYEQYF. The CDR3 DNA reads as TGCGCCATCCCCCCGGGACAGGTCTCCTACGAGCAGTACTTC.

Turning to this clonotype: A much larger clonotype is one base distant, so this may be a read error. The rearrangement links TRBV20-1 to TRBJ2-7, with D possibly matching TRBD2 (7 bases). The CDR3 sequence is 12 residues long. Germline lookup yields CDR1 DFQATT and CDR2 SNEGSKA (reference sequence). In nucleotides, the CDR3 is TGCAGTGCTGGGGGGGGGGCCTACGAGCAGGACTTC. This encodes CSAGGGAYEQDF.

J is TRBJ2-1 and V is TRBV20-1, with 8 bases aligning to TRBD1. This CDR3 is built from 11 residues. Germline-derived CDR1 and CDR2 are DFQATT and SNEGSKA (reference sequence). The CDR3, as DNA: TGCAGGGTGGACAGGGTCAATGAGCAGTTCTTC. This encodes CRVDRVNEQFF.

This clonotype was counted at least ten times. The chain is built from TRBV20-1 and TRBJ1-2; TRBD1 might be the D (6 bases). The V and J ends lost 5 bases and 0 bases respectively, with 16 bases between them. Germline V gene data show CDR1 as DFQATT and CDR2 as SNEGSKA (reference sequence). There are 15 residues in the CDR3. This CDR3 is CSAWGYREANYGYTF. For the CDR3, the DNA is TGCAGTGCTTGGGGGTACAGGGAGGCTAACTATGGCTACACCTTC.

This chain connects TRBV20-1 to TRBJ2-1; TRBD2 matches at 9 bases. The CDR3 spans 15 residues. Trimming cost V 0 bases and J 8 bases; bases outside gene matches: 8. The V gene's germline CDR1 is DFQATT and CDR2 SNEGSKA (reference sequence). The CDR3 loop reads CSARDLGLARDEQFF. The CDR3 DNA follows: TGCAGTGCTAGAGATCTGGGACTAGCACGGGATGAGCAGTTCTTC.

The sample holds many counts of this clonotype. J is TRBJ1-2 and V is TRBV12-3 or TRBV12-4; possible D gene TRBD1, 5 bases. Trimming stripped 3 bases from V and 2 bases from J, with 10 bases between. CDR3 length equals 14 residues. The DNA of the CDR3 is TGTGCCAGCAGTTTCGTGGCAGGGAACTATGGCTACACCTTC. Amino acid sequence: CASSFVAGNYGYTF.

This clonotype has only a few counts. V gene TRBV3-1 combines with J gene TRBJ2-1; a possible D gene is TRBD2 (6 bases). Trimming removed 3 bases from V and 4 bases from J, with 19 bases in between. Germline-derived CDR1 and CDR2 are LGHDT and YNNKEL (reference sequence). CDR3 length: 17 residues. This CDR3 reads CASSQGRRGVGYNEQFF. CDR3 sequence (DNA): TGTGCCAGCAGCCAGGGGAGGAGAGGTGTGGGATACAATGAGCAGTTCTTC.

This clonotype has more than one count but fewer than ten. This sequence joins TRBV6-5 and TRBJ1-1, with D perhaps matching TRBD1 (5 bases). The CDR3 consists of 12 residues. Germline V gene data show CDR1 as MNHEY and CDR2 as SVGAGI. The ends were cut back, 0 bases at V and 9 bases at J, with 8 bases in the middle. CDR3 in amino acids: CASSYSGGKAFF. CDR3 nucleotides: TGTGCCAGCAGTTACTCCGGGGGGAAAGCTTTCTTT.

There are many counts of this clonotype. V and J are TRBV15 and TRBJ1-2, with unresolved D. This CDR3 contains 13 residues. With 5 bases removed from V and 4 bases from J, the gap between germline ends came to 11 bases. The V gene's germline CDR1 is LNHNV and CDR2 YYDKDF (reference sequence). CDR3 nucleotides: TGTGCCACCAGCCGTGGCGCGCTCTATGGCTACACCTTC. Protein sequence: CATSRGALYGYTF. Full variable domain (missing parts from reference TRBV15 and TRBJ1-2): DAMVIQNPRYQVTQFGKPVTLSCSQTLNHNVMYWYQQKSSQAPKLLFHYYDKDFNNEADTPDNFQSRRPNTSFCFLDIRSPGLGDTAMYLCATSRGALYGYTFGSGTRLTVV.

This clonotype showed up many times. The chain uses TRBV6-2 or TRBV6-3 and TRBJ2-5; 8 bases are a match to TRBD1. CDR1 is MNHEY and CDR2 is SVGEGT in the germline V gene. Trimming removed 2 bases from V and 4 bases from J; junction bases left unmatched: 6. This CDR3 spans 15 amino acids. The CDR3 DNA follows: TGTGCCAGCAGTTACCCGACAGGGACAGGAGAGACCCAGTACTTC. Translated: CASSYPTGTGETQYF.